The following is a T cell receptor beta chain sequence with its context. Its antigen is still unknown. The record originates from a study of T-cell memory formation after mild COVID-19. The CDR3 runs to 12 residues. Per germline, CDR1 DFQATT and CDR2 SNEGSKA (reference sequence). Trimming cost V 3 bases and J 5 bases, with 8 bases left between them. Each CDR3 protein is one row after TCRdb ran MiXCR on the 5' RACE reads. The sample records around 300,000 distinct CDR3 sequences, roughly an eighth being singletons. Whole-study results and caveats: Clones that got smaller from day 15 to 85 had even CD4/CD8, while clones growing later tipped toward CD4+. Contracting CD4+ clones lay largely in CM and EM, with CD8+ ones residing in EMRA. For second-wave clones that peaked at day 37, SARS-CoV-2 specificity went unverified.

The receptor was isolated from a man younger than 30 who had mild COVID-19 (a few samples of this study predate the infection). Cell type and time point are not known. The V call is TRBV20-1, the J call TRBJ1-5; D is perhaps TRBD1 (6 bases). Sequencing was carried out using PBMCs or a T cell subset sorted from them (not recorded which). CDR3 nucleotides: TGCAGTGCTAGTGAGGGGGATCAGCCCCAGCATTTT. This translates into CSASEGDQPQHF.